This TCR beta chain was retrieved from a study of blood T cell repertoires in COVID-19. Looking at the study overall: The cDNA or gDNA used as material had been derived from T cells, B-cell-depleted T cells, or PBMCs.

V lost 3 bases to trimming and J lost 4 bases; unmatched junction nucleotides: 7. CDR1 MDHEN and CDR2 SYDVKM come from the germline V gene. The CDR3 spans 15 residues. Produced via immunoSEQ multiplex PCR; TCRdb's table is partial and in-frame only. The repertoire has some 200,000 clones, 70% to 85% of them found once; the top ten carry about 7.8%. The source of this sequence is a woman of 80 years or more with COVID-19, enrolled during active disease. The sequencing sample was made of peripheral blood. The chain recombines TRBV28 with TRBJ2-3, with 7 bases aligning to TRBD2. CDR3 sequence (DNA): TGTGCCAGCAGTTTGCGTGGGAGGGGCGCAGATACGCAGTATTTT. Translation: CASSLRGRGADTQYF. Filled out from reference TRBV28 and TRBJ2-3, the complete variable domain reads DVKVTQSSRYLVKRTGEKVFLECVQDMDHENMFWYRQDPGLGLRLIYFSYDVKMKEKGDIPEGYSVSREKKERFSLILESASTNQTSMYLCASSLRGRGADTQYFGPGTRLTVL.